The clone carrying this TCR beta chain was detected a few times. Antigen specificity is unknown. This record comes from a study of cytotoxic CD8 clonotypes in ibrutinib-treated CLL. Study background: Investigators reported 25 or so partial and 2 complete responses; after median about 74 months, approximately 15 patients remained remitted and 12 progressed. A median approximately 12 months of treatment, range 6 to 36, preceded the collection of response samples.

Study-wide results and limits: Whereas clonality rose at ibrutinib response, it declined toward baseline at progression.

Produced via immunoSEQ multiplex PCR; TCRdb's table is partial and in-frame only. The data show over 150,000 clones, 72% seen once. The germline V gene has CDR1 MNHEY and CDR2 SMNVEV (reference sequence). V lost 2 bases, J lost 5 bases, and 18 bases lay in between. The CDR3 totals 17 residues. The chain is built from TRBV27 and TRBJ2-2; D unclear. The sequences come from PBMCs, collected after 24 months of ibrutinib treatment. The TCR was taken from a human donor with chronic lymphocytic leukemia. The CDR3 is CASSLGYSDWQTGELFF. In DNA, the CDR3 is TGTGCCAGCAGTTTAGGCTACTCTGATTGGCAGACCGGGGAGCTGTTTTTT.